This TCR beta chain was recovered during a study of beta chain features in type 1 diabetes. Points from the study as a whole: Using cDNA template may skew counts toward highly expressing activated cells. Small HLA sub-analyses could not settle whether HLA shapes TCRB rearrangement. A greater similarity of naive, central memory and Treg TCRB repertoires was seen among patients than among healthy donors.

The CDR3 covers 14 residues. Germline V gene data show CDR1 as LNHDA and CDR2 as SQIVND (reference sequence). After removal of 9 bases from V and 1 base from J, the junction contained 4 bases not matched to a gene. The investigators reverse transcribed all of the isolated RNA, so they sequenced expressed TCRB transcripts. For naive, central memory and regulatory T cell samples, reads averaged around 3.6 million. Sequencing was performed with immunoSEQ multiplex PCR; in TCRdb, only in-frame clones are kept and a portion is missing. The sample yields about 270,000 clones, 13% to 15% seen once. This clone was seen only a few times. Its antigen is unknown.

This TCR came from a woman in her thirties or forties in good health. The chain couples TRBV19 to TRBJ2-2, with 8 bases that match TRBD1. The specimen sequenced was naive CD4+ T cells from blood. CDR3 region: CASLGQGNTGELFF. DNA of the CDR3: TGTGCCAGCCTTGGACAGGGGAACACCGGGGAGCTGTTTTTT. The whole variable domain, remainder taken from reference TRBV19 and TRBJ2-2, is DGGITQSPKYLFRKEGQNVTLSCEQNLNHDAMYWYRQDPGQGLRLIYYSQIVNDFQKGDIAEGYSVSREKKESFPLTVTSAQKNPTAFYLCASLGQGNTGELFFGEGSRLTVL.